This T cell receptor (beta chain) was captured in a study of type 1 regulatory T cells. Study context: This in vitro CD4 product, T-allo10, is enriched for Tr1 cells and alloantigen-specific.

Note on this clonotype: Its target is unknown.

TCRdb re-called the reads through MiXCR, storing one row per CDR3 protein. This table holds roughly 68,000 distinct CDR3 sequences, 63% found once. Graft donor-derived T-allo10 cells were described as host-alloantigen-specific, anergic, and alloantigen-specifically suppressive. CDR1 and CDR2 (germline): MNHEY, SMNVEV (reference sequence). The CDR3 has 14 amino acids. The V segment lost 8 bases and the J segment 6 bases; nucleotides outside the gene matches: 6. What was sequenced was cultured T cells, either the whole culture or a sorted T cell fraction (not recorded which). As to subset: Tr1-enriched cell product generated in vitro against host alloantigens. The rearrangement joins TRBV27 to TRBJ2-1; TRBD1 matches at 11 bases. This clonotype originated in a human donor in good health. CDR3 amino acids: CASLDRGRVNEQFF. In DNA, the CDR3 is TGTGCCAGCCTGGACAGGGGGCGGGTCAATGAGCAGTTCTTC.